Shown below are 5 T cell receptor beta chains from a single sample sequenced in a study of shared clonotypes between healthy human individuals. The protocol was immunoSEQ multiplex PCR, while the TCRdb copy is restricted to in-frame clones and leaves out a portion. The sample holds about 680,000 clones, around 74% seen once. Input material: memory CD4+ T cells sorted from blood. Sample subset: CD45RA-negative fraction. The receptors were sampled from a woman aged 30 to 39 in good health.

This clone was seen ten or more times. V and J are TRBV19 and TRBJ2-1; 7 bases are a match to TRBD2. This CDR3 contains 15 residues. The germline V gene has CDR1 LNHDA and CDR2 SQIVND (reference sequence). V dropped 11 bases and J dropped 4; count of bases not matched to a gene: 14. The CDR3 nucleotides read TGTGCCGTCTCCACCAGGCTAGCGGCGTACAATGAGCAGTTCTTC. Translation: CAVSTRLAAYNEQFF.

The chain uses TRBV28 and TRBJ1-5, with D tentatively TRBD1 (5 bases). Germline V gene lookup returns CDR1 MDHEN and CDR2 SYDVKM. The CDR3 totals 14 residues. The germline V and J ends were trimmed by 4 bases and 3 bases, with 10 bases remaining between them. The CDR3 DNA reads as TGTGCCAGCAGTTCTGACAGCTACAATCAGCCCCAGCATTTT. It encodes CASSSDSYNQPQHF.

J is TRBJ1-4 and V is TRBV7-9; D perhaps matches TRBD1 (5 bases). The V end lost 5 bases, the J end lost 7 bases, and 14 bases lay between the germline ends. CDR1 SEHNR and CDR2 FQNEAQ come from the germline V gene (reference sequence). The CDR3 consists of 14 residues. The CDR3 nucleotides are TGTGCCAGCAGCCCGGAGGGGAGAATTGAAAAACTGTTTTTT. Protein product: CASSPEGRIEKLFF. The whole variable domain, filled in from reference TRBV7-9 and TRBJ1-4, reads DTGVSQNPRHKITKRGQNVTFRCDPISEHNRLYWYRQTLGQGPEFLTYFQNEAQLEKSRLLSDRFSAERPKGSFSTLEIQRTEQGDSAMYLCASSPEGRIEKLFFGSGTQLSVL.

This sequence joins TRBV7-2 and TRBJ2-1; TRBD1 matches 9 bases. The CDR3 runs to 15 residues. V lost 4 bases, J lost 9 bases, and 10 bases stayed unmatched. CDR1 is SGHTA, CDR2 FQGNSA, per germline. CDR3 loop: CASSWGQGRSSEQFF. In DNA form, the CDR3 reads TGTGCCAGCAGCTGGGGACAGGGAAGAAGTAGTGAGCAGTTCTTC.

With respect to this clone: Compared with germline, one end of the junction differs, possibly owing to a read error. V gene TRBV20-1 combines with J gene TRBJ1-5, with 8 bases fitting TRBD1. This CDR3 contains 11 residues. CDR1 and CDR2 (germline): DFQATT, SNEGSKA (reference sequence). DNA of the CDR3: TGCAGTGCAAAAACCGGGACAGGACCCGCATTT. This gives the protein CSAKTGTGPAF.